This T cell receptor (beta chain) appears in the sequencing data of a study of blood T cell repertoires in COVID-19. Study overall: The cDNA or gDNA used as material had been derived from T cells, B-cell-depleted T cells, or PBMCs.

TCRdb keeps only in-frame clones here, not all; method: immunoSEQ multiplex PCR. The sample lists over 300,000 clones; roughly 88% were seen once. Participants came from some 23 US areas, aged about 18 to 89 years. V shed 6 bases, J shed 4 bases, and the junction held 4 bases outside the gene matches. The CDR3 sequence is 14 residues long. Per germline, CDR1 MNHEY and CDR2 SVGAGI. This receptor was obtained from a young man who had recovered from COVID-19. This rearrangement joins TRBV6-5 to TRBJ1-4, with 8 bases aligning to TRBD1. The sequenced sample consisted of PBMCs or T cells enriched from blood (not recorded which). CDR3 sequence reads: CASRYRGSNEKLFF. CDR3 DNA: TGTGCCAGCAGATACAGGGGGAGTAATGAAAAACTGTTTTTT.